A single sample is the source of the 6 T cell receptor beta chains below, sequenced in a study of OX40 agonist ivuxolimab in advanced cancers. Here immunoSEQ multiplex PCR was the method, and the copy in TCRdb shows in-frame clones only, minus some. Of tens of thousands of clones listed, around 83% are singletons. The sequencing here drew on CD4+ or CD8+ T cells sorted from blood, taken in a trial of the OX40 agonist ivuxolimab. All receptors come from an adult with an advanced solid tumor such as melanoma, head and neck, liver or kidney cancer.

This clone was recorded a few times. V usage is TRBV14 and J usage is TRBJ2-1, with 10 bases identical to TRBD2. The germline V gene encodes CDR1 SGHDN and CDR2 FVKESK. With V trimmed by 1 base and J by 8 bases, 11 bases remained unmatched. The CDR3 is 17 amino acids. CDR3 nucleotide sequence: TGTGCCAGCAGCCAAGCGGGGTGGGCTAGCGGGAGAGATGAGCAGTTCTTC. This sequence encodes CASSQAGWASGRDEQFF.

The CDR3 DNA is TGTGCCAGCAGCCGGGACTTTGATAAAGAGACCCAGTACTTC. It encodes CASSRDFDKETQYF. The chain is built from TRBV11-2 and TRBJ2-5, with D tentatively TRBD2 (6 bases). There are 14 residues in the CDR3. Per the germline V gene, CDR1 is SGHAT and CDR2 is FQNNGV. Trimming removed 5 bases at V and 3 bases at J, with 13 bases between.

This clone was observed a single time. The gene calls are TRBV15 and TRBJ2-2; TRBD1 matches at 7 bases. Losses at the gene ends were 5 bases for V and 0 bases for J; bases not matched to a gene: 3. CDR1 is LNHNV, CDR2 YYDKDF, per germline (reference sequence). The CDR3 has 15 amino acids. The CDR3 coding sequence is TGTGCCACCAGCCAAGGGGGCGCGAACACCGGGGAGCTGTTTTTT. Its protein is CATSQGGANTGELFF.

The chain carries TRBV29-1 and TRBJ1-2; no definite D call. Trimming stripped 5 bases from V and 0 bases from J, with 16 bases between. This CDR3 comprises 15 residues. CDR1 and CDR2 from the germline V gene are SQVTM and ANQGSEA. CDR3 nucleotides: TGCAGCGTTCAAGGTCGAACCACTCCTAACTATGGCTACACCTTC. Translation gives CSVQGRTTPNYGYTF.

The rearrangement uses TRBV18 and TRBJ2-2, with 7 bases lining up with TRBD2. V was clipped by 0 bases and J by 3 bases; unmatched bases: 4. This CDR3 region has 16 residues. The germline V gene encodes CDR1 KGHSH and CDR2 LQKENI. CDR3 region: CASSPPQGRDTGELFF. The CDR3 bases are TGTGCCAGCTCACCACCGCAAGGGAGGGACACCGGGGAGCTGTTTTTT.

The V and J genes are TRBV6-1 and TRBJ1-5; D not resolved. Trimming stripped 6 bases from V and 0 bases from J, with 9 bases between. This CDR3 comprises 14 residues. Germline CDR1 reads MNHNS; CDR2 reads SASEGT. The DNA for the CDR3 is TGTGCCAGCAGAGGACTAAATAGCAATCAGCCCCAGCATTTT. This encodes CASRGLNSNQPQHF.